This T cell receptor beta chain was sequenced during a study of regulatory T cells in long-lasting Graves disease. Sequencing libraries for TCR beta were prepared with iRepertoire HTBI primers and Arm-PCR of CDR3 regions. TCRdb reprocessed the multiplex PCR reads with MiXCR, giving one entry per CDR3 protein. The profile shows 410,000 or so distinct CDR3 sequences, more than 13% of them singletons. The length of the CDR3 is 13 residues. CDR1 and CDR2 from the germline V gene are DFQATT and SNEGSKA (reference sequence). V gave up 5 bases and J gave up 3 bases; unmatched junction bases: 4. This clonotype has a count of ten or more. Time point meaning: newly diagnosed GD, antithyroid drugs for less than 3 months. PBMC RNA served as the TCR library source. The same data also went into a second study, on T cells in Graves' hyperthyroidism and ophthalmopathy.

The TCR was taken from a woman aged 25 to 39 with Graves disease. The sample in question was peripheral blood mononuclear cells (PBMCs), obtained at new diagnosis, from a patient treated with antithyroid drugs. The chain combines TRBV20-1 with TRBJ2-5, with 9 bases identical to TRBD2. The CDR3 reads CSALRLAEETQYF. The CDR3 region has the DNA TGCAGTGCTTTAAGACTAGCGGAAGAGACCCAGTACTTC.